A single sample is the source of the 16 T cell receptor beta chains below, sequenced in a study of T cells after yellow fever vaccination. TCRdb passed the 5' RACE reads through MiXCR, listing each CDR3 protein once. This table has about 50,000 distinct CDR3 sequences, 5% to 6.5% appearing once. The sequences come from PBMCs, either bulk or a sorted T-cell subset (CD4+, CD8+, memory, or dextramer-sorted; not recorded which), collected on the day of the yellow fever booster vaccination. These receptors came from a young man who received the YFV17D yellow fever vaccine.

At least ten counts were recorded for this clonotype. The J gene is TRBJ2-4, the V gene TRBV4-1, with D unclear. V was pared by 1 base and J by 3 bases, with 13 bases between. CDR1 and CDR2 from the germline V gene are MGHRA and YSYEKL. CDR3 size: 16 residues. CDR3 sequence: CASSQGRAYNKNIQYF. The CDR3 nucleotides read TGCGCCAGCAGCCAAGGAAGGGCTTATAACAAAAACATTCAGTACTTC.

This clonotype showed up many times. The chain links TRBV5-1 to TRBJ2-2, with D possibly being TRBD1 (5 bases). Trimming removed 0 bases from V and 3 bases from J, with 9 bases in between. Germline CDR1 is SGHRS and CDR2 is YFSETQ. The CDR3 length is 15 residues. The CDR3 coding sequence is TGCGCCAGCAGCTTGGAGGGGTATCACACCGGGGAGCTGTTTTTT. It codes for CASSLEGYHTGELFF.

This chain connects TRBV3-1 to TRBJ2-3; D may correspond to TRBD1 or TRBD2 (5 bases each). V was shortened by 1 base and J by 0 bases, with 8 bases between the two germline ends. This CDR3 has 15 amino acids. CDR1 LGHDT and CDR2 YNNKEL come from the germline V gene (reference sequence). The CDR3 reads CASSQAGASTDTQYF. The CDR3 bases are TGTGCCAGCAGCCAAGCCGGGGCTAGCACAGATACGCAGTATTTT.

J is TRBJ1-3 and V is TRBV7-9; D ambiguous. Per germline, CDR1 SEHNR and CDR2 FQNEAQ (reference sequence). This CDR3 spans 17 amino acids. V was shortened by 4 bases and J by 0 bases, with 16 bases between the two germline ends. CDR3 residues: CASSSSGRTNSGNTIYF. The CDR3 nucleotides are TGTGCCAGCAGCTCGTCAGGCCGAACCAACTCTGGAAACACCATATATTTT.

A few counts support this clonotype. The chain couples TRBV6-5 to TRBJ1-6; a possible D gene is TRBD1 (5 bases). V was cut by 7 bases and J by 5 bases, with 15 bases left in between. This CDR3 is built from 15 residues. CDR1 is MNHEY and CDR2 is SVGAGI in the germline V gene. The DNA for the CDR3 is TGTGCCAGCAAAAGGCCCAGGGCAAATAATTCACCCCTCCACTTT. Its protein is CASKRPRANNSPLHF.

Ten or more counts support this clonotype. V is TRBV7-6 and J is TRBJ1-2; D may be TRBD1 (5 bases). Germline loops: CDR1 SGHVS, CDR2 FNYEAQ. CDR3 size: 14 residues. V lost 5 bases to trimming and J lost 4 bases, with 14 bases between them. In DNA, the CDR3 is TGTGCCAGCAGCCCCGAGAGAGGGGCCTATGGCTACACCTTC. It codes for CASSPERGAYGYTF.

This clonotype was observed a handful of times. The chain combines TRBV2 with TRBJ1-2; D might be TRBD1 (6 bases). V shed 7 bases and J shed 0 bases, with 12 bases lying between them. CDR1 is SNHLY, CDR2 FYNNEI, per germline. This CDR3 spans 14 amino acids. In nucleotides, the CDR3 is TGTGCCAGCACCCGGGACACAGCTAACTATGGCTACACCTTC. Its translation is CASTRDTANYGYTF.

This clonotype appeared a few times. The chain carries TRBV6-2 or TRBV6-3 and TRBJ2-3; D possibly corresponds to TRBD1 (6 bases). CDR1 is MNHEY, CDR2 SVGEGT, per germline. This CDR3 region has 15 residues. V lost 5 bases, J lost 0 bases, and 12 bases lay in between. The CDR3 DNA reads TGTGCCAGCAGTCCGGACAGTTCTAGCACAGATACGCAGTATTTT. This translates into CASSPDSSSTDTQYF.

This rearrangement joins TRBV7-3 to TRBJ1-1, with D perhaps matching TRBD1 (6 bases). CDR3 size: 15 residues. V was clipped by 4 bases and J by 4 bases, with 16 bases between them. Germline V gene data show CDR1 as SGHTA and CDR2 as FQGTGA. CDR3 region: CASSSPGRGSTEAFF. The DNA of the CDR3 is TGTGCCAGCAGCTCCCCCGGGAGGGGGAGCACTGAAGCTTTCTTT.

The chain carries TRBV4-2 and TRBJ1-2; 11 positions agree with TRBD1. The CDR3 has 16 amino acids. Germline-derived CDR1 and CDR2 are LGHNA and YNFKEQ. With 5 bases clipped from V and 7 bases from J, the junction kept 12 bases outside the gene matches. As DNA, the CDR3 is TGTGCCAGCAGCGTGGACCCGGGACAGGGGGACGGTGGCTACACCTTC. Translation: CASSVDPGQGDGGYTF.

Many counts were recorded for this clonotype. The chain has TRBV20-1 and TRBJ2-2; the match to TRBD1 covers 8 bases. Germline CDR1 reads DFQATT; CDR2 reads SNEGSKA (reference sequence). The CDR3 loop spans 13 amino acids. CDR3 protein: CSATGENTGELFF. The CDR3 DNA sequence: TGCAGCGCGACAGGGGAGAACACCGGGGAGCTGTTTTTT.

This clonotype was seen a few times. The chain joins TRBV10-3 to TRBJ1-1; no reliable D call. From germline, CDR1 is ENHRY and CDR2 SYGVKD. The CDR3 runs 11 residues. Trimming pared 2 bases from V and 7 bases from J, leaving 5 bases between. This CDR3 is CAISENGEAFF. The CDR3 coding sequence is TGTGCCATCAGTGAGAACGGTGAAGCTTTCTTT.

This clonotype has just a few counts. V and J are TRBV19 and TRBJ1-1; D is possibly TRBD1 (5 bases). The CDR3 length is 14 residues. V was shortened by 6 bases and J by 1 base, with 12 bases between the two germline ends. CDR1 LNHDA and CDR2 SQIVND come from the germline V gene (reference sequence). This CDR3 is CASSVAGPNTEAFF. The DNA of the CDR3 is TGTGCCAGTAGCGTAGCGGGACCGAACACTGAAGCTTTCTTT.

This clonotype was observed many times. This chain joins TRBV7-2 and TRBJ2-2; D tentatively fits TRBD1 or TRBD2 (5 bases each). V gave up 4 bases and J gave up 9 bases, with 9 bases separating them. There are 12 residues in the CDR3. Germline V CDR1 and CDR2: SGHTA, FQGNSA. The CDR3, as DNA: TGTGCCAGCAGCTGGGGACCCCGGGAGCTGTTTTTT. It translates to CASSWGPRELFF.

This clonotype was counted many times. V usage is TRBV6-2 or TRBV6-3 and J usage is TRBJ1-5; TRBD1 is a possible D gene (6 bases). CDR3 length equals 14 residues. V dropped 11 bases and J dropped 6 bases, with 20 bases sitting between them. Per germline, CDR1 MNHEY and CDR2 SVGEGT. The CDR3 sequence: CASAEGGGGQPQHF. CDR3 DNA: TGTGCCTCCGCGGAGGGGGGCGGGGGTCAGCCCCAGCATTTT.

Written as DNA, the CDR3 is TGCGCCAGCAGCCTCCGCTCTAGCGGGGTGATCTACAATGAGCAGTTCTTC. This gives the protein CASSLRSSGVIYNEQFF. The V and J genes are TRBV4-1 and TRBJ2-1, with 9 bases lining up with TRBD2. V lost 4 bases to trimming and J lost 3 bases; unmatched junction nucleotides: 10. Germline CDR1 is MGHRA and CDR2 is YSYEKL. The CDR3 is 17 residues long.